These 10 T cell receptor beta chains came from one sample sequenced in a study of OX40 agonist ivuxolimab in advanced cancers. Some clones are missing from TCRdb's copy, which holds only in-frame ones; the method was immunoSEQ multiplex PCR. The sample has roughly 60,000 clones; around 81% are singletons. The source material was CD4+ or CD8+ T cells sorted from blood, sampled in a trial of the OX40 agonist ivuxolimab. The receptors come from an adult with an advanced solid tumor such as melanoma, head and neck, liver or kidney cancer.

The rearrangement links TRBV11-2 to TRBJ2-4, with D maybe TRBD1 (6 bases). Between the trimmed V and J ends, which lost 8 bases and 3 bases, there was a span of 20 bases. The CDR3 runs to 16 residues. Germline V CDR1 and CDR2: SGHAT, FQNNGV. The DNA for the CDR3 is TGTGCCAGCCGTAAGGGGGTTCGATCAGGCAAAAACATTCAGTACTTC. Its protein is CASRKGVRSGKNIQYF.

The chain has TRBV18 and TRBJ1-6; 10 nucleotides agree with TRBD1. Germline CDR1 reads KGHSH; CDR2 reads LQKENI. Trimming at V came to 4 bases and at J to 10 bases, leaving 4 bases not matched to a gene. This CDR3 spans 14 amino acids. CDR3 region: CASSLGTGDSPLHF. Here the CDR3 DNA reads TGTGCCAGCTCACTCGGGACAGGGGACTCACCCCTCCACTTT. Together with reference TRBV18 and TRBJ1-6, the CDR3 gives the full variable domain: NAGVMQNPRHLVRRRGQEARLRCSPMKGHSHVYWYRQLPEEGLKFMVYLQKENIIDESGMPKERFSAEFPKEGPSILRIQQVVRGDSAAYFCASSLGTGDSPLHFGNGTRLTVT.

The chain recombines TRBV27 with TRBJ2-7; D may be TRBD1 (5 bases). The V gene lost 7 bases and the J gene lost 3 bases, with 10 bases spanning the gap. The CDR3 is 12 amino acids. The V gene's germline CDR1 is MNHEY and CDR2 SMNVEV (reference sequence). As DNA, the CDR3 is TGTGCCAGCAAGACAACAGGCTACGAGCAGTACTTC. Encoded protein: CASKTTGYEQYF.

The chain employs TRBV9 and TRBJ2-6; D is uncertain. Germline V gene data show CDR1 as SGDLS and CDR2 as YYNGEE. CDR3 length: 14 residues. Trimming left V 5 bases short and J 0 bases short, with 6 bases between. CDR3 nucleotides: TGTGCCAGCAGTTATACCTCTGGGGCCAACGTCCTGACTTTC. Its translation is CASSYTSGANVLTF.

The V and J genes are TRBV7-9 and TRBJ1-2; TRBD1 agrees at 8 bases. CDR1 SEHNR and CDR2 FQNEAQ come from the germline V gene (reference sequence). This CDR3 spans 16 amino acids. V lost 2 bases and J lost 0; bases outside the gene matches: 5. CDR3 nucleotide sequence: TGTGCCAGCAGCTTAACCCAGGACAGGGCTAACTATGGCTACACCTTC. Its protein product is CASSLTQDRANYGYTF.

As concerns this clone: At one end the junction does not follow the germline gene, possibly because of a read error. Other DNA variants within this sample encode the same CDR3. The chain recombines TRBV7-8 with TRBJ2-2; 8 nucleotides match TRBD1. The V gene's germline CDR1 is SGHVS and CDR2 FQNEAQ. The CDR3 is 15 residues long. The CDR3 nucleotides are TGCGCCAGCAGCTTACCCGGACAGGGAACCGGGGAGCTGTTTTTT. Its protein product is CASSLPGQGTGELFF.

CDR3 loop: CASSPRTGGDEQYF. In DNA, the CDR3 is TGCGCCAGCAGCCCCAGGACAGGGGGAGACGAGCAGTACTTC. This chain links TRBV4-1 with TRBJ2-7; 10 bases match TRBD1. This CDR3 is 14 amino acids long. CDR1 and CDR2 from the germline V gene are MGHRA and YSYEKL. Trimming took 4 bases from V and 5 from J; bases not matched to a gene: 5.

CDR3 nucleotide sequence: TGTGCCAGCAGCTTAGTTTACAATGAGCAGTTCTTC. Translation: CASSLVYNEQFF. V gene TRBV7-9 combines with J gene TRBJ2-1, with no clear D. The CDR3 totals 12 residues. Between the trimmed V and J ends, which lost 1 base and 4 bases, there was a span of 2 bases. The V gene's germline CDR1 is SEHNR and CDR2 FQNEAQ (reference sequence).

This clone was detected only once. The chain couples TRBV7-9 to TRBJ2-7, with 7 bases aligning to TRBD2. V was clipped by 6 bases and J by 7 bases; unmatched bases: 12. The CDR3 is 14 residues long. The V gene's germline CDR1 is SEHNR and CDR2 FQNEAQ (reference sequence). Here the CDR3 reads CASSSTSGREEQYF. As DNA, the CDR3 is TGTGCCAGCAGTTCCACTTCGGGGCGGGAGGAGCAGTACTTC.

CDR3 coding DNA: TGCAGCGTTGAAGATTCCGGAAATTACGAGCAGTACTTC. Translating gives CSVEDSGNYEQYF. This chain joins TRBV29-1 and TRBJ2-7; D unclear. V was pared by 0 bases and J by 4 bases, with 10 bases between. Per the germline V gene, CDR1 is SQVTM and CDR2 is ANQGSEA. This CDR3 comprises 13 residues.